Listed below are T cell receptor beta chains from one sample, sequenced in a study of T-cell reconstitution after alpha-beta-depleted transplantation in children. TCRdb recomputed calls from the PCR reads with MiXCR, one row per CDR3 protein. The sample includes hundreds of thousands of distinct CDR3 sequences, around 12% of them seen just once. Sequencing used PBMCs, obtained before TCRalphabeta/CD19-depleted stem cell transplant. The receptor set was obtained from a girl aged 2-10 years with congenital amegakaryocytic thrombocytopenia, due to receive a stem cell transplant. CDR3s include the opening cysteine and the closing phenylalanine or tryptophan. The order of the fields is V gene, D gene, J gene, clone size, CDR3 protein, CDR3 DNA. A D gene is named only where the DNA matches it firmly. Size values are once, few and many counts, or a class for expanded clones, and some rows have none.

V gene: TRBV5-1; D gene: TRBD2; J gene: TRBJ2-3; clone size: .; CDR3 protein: CASSFRREMFSTDTQYF; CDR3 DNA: TGCGCCAGCAGCTTCAGGCGGGAGATGTTTAGCACAGATACGCAGTATTTT
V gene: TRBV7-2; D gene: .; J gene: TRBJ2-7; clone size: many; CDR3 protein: CASSLSQGPSYEQYF; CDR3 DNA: TGTGCCAGCAGCTTAAGTCAGGGACCATCCTACGAGCAGTACTTC
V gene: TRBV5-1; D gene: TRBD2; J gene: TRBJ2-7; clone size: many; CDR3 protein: CASSSVAGNYYYEQYF; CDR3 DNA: TGCGCCAGCAGCTCGGTAGCGGGTAACTATTACTACGAGCAGTACTTC
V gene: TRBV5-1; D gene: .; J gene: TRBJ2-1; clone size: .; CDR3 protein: CASSEGLSGVGYRVFF; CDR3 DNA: TGCGCCAGCAGCGAGGGACTGAGTGGAGTAGGGTATAGGGTGTTCTTC
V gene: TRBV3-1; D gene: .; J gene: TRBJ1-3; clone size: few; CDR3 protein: CATTPRGGGNTIYF; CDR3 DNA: TGTGCCACCACACCGAGGGGCGGCGGAAACACCATATATTTT
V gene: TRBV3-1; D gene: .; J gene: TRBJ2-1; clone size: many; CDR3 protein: CASAEYPSYNEQFF; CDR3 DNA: TGTGCCAGCGCGGAGTATCCCTCCTACAATGAGCAGTTCTTC
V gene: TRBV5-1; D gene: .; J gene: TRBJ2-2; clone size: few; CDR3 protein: CASSFVRGTTTGELFF; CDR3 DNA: TGCGCCAGCAGCTTCGTCAGGGGAACCACCACCGGGGAGCTGTTTTTT
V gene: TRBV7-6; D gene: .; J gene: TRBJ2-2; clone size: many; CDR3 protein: CASSSPGISTGELFF; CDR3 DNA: TGTGCCAGCAGCTCCCCCGGGATCAGCACCGGGGAGCTGTTTTTT
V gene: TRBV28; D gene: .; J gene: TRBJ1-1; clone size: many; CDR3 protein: CASSWALTGNTEAFF; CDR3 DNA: TGTGCCAGCAGTTGGGCCCTGACAGGGAACACTGAAGCTTTCTTT
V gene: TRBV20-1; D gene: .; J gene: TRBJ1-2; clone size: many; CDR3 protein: CSARRTESLGYTF; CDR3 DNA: TGCAGTGCTAGAAGGACAGAATCCCTTGGCTACACCTTC
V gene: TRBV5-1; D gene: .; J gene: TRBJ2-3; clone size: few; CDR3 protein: CASSFRGSQIYDTQYF; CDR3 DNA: TGCGCCAGCAGCTTCCGGGGGAGTCAAATTTACGATACGCAGTATTTT
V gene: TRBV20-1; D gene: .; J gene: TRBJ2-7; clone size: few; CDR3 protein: CSADGGAGPSYEQYF; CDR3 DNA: TGCAGTGCTGATGGCGGGGCGGGACCTTCCTACGAGCAGTACTTC
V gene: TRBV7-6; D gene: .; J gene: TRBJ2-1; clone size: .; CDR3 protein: CASSYEQGSRNEQFF; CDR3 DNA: TGTGCCAGCAGCTACGAGCAGGGTAGTCGTAATGAGCAGTTCTTC
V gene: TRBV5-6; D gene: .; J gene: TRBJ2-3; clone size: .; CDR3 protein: CASSLAGVGADTQYF; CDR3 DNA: TGTGCCAGCAGCTTGGCTGGGGTAGGAGCAGATACGCAGTATTTT
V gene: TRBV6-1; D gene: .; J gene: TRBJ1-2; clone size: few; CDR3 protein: CASSGNQVNYGYTF; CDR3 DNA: TGTGCCAGCAGTGGCAACCAGGTTAACTATGGCTACACCTTC
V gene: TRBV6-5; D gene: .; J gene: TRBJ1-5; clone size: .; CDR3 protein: CASSYSPPREGNQPQHF; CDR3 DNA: TGTGCCAGCAGTTATAGTCCGCCTCGTGAGGGTAATCAGCCCCAGCATTTT
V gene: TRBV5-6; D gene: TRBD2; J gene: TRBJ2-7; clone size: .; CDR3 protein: CASSPSFRGGSYEQYF; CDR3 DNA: TGTGCCAGCAGCCCCAGTTTCCGCGGGGGTTCCTACGAGCAGTACTTC
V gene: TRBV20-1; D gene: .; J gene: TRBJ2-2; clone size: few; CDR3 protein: CSAPSWGDRSTGELFF; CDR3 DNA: TGCAGTGCTCCATCCTGGGGAGATCGTTCCACCGGGGAGCTGTTTTTT
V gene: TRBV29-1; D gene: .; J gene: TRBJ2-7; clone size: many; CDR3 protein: CSVSDSASYEQYF; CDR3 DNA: TGCAGCGTCTCCGACAGCGCCTCCTACGAGCAGTACTTC
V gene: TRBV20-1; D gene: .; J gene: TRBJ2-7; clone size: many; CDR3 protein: CSARVTAYEQYF; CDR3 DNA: TGCAGTGCTAGAGTCACTGCCTACGAGCAGTACTTC
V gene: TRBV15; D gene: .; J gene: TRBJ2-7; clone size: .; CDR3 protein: CATSRIPGQGVYEQYF; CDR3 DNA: TGTGCCACCAGCAGGATCCCGGGGCAGGGAGTCTACGAGCAGTACTTC
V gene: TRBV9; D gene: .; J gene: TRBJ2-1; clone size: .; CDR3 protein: CASSVDSEQFF; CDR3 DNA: TGTGCCAGCAGCGTAGACTCCGAGCAGTTCTTC
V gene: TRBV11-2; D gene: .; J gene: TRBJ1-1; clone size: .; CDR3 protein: CASSLRTGTEAFF; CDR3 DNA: TGTGCCAGCAGCTTAAGGACTGGCACTGAAGCTTTCTTT
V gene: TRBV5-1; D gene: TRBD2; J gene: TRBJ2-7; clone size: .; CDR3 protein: CASSLIGRGDEQYF; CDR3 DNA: TGCGCCAGCAGCTTGATCGGGAGGGGGGACGAGCAGTACTTC
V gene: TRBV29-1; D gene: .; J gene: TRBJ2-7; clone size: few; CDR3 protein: CSVEALGQEGYEQYF; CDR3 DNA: TGCAGCGTTGAAGCGTTAGGGCAGGAGGGCTACGAGCAGTACTTC
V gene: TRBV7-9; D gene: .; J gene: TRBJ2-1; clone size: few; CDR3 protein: CASRGDPEQFF; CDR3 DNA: TGTGCCAGCAGGGGTGACCCTGAGCAGTTCTTC
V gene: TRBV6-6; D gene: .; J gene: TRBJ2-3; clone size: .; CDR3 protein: CASSSAPPGRLKF; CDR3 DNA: TGTGCCAGTTCCTCGGCCCCCCCGGGACGCCTTAAATTT
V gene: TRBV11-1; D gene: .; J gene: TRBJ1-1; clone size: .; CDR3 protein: CASSLSSGSGTEAFF; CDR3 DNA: TGTGCCAGCAGCTTATCGTCGGGTTCTGGGACTGAAGCTTTCTTT
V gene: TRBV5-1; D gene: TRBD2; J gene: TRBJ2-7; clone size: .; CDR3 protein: CASSLGRPTGAGNTYEQYF; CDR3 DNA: TGCGCCAGCAGCTTGGGACGCCCAACCGGAGCGGGAAATACCTACGAGCAGTACTTC
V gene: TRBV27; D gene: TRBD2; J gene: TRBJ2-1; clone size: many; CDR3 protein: CASSPFPGTSGFSYNEQFF; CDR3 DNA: TGTGCCAGCAGTCCTTTTCCCGGGACTAGCGGGTTCTCCTACAATGAGCAGTTCTTC
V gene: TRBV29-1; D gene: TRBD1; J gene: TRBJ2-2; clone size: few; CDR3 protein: CSVSRQGAGTGELFF; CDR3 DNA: TGCAGCGTTTCCCGACAGGGGGCAGGTACCGGGGAGCTGTTTTTT
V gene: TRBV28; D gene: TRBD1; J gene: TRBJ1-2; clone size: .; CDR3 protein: CASKDRVNYGYTF; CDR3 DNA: TGTGCCAGCAAAGACAGGGTCAACTATGGCTACACCTTC